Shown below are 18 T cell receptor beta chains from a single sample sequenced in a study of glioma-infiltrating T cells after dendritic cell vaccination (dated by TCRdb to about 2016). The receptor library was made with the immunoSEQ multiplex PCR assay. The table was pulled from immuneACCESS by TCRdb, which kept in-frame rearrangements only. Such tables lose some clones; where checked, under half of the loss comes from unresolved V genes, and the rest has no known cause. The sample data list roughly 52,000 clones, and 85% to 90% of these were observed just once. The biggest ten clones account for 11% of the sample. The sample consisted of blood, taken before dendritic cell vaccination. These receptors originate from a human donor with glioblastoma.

The DNA for the CDR3 is TGTGCCAGCTCACCACCACAGAAGGTTGAAGCTTTCTTT. Amino acids: CASSPPQKVEAFF. This chain joins TRBV18 and TRBJ1-1; D is uncertain. CDR3 length: 13 amino acids. The ends were cut back, 0 bases at V and 7 bases at J, with 9 bases in the middle. The germline V gene has CDR1 KGHSH and CDR2 LQKENI.

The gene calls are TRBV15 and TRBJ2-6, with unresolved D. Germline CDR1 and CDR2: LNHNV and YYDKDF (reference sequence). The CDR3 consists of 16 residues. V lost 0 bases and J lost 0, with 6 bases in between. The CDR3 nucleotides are TGTGCCACCAGCAGAGATTCGGTCTCTGGGGCCAACGTCCTGACTTTC. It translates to CATSRDSVSGANVLTF.

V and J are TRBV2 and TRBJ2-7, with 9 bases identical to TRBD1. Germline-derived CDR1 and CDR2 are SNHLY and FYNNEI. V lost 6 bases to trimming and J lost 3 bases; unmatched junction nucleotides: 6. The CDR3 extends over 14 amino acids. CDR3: CASRGTGTLYEQYF. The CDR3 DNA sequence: TGTGCCAGCAGGGGGACAGGGACACTCTACGAGCAGTACTTC.

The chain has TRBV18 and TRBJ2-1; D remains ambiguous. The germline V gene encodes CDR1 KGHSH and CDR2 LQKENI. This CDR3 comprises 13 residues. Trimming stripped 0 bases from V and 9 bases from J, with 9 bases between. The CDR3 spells CASSPPLSGEQFF. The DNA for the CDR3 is TGTGCCAGCTCACCACCTCTCTCGGGTGAGCAGTTCTTC.

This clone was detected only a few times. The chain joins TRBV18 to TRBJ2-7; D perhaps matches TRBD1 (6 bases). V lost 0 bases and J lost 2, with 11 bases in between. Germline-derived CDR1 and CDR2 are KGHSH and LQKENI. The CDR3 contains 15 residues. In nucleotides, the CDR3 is TGTGCCAGCTCACCACCGGCGAGGGGGACCTACGAGCAGTACTTC. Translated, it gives CASSPPARGTYEQYF.

The CDR3 bases are TGCGCCAGCAGCCTACACCCGGGACAGGGCAGGGATGAGCAGTTCTTC. This gives the protein CASSLHPGQGRDEQFF. The V and J genes are TRBV4-1 and TRBJ2-1; 9 bases map to TRBD1. The ends lost 4 bases at V and 8 bases at J; junction bases unmatched: 12. Germline-derived CDR1 and CDR2 are MGHRA and YSYEKL. The CDR3 runs 16 residues.

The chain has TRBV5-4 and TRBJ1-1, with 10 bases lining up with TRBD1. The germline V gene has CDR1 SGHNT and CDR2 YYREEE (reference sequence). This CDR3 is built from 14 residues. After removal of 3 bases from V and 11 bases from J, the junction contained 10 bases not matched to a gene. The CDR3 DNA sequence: TGTGCCAGCAGCTCTACCGGGACAGGGGTTTTGGCTTTCTTT. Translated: CASSSTGTGVLAFF. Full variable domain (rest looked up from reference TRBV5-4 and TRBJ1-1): ETGVTQSPTHLIKTRGQQVTLRCSSQSGHNTVSWYQQALGQGPQFIFQYYREEENGRGNFPPRFSGLQFPNYSSELNVNALELDDSALYLCASSSTGTGVLAFFGQGTRLTVV.

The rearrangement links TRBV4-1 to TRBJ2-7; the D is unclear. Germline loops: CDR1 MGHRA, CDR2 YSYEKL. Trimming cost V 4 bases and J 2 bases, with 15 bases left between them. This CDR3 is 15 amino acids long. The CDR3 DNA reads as TGCGCCAGCAGCCCAAAGATGAACATACCCTACGAGCAGTACTTC. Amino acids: CASSPKMNIPYEQYF.

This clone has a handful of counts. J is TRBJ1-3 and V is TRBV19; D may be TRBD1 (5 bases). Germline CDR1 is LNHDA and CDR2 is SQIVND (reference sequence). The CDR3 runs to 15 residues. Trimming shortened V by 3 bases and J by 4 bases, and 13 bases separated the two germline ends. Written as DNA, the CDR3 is TGTGCCAGTAGTATGTATCGGGGGTCCGGAAACACCATATATTTT. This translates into CASSMYRGSGNTIYF.

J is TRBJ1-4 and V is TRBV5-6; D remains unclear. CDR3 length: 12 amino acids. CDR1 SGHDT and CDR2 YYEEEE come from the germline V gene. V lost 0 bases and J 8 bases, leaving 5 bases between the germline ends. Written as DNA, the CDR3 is TGTGCCAGCAGCTTGGGGCCGGAAAAACTGTTTTTT. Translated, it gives CASSLGPEKLFF.

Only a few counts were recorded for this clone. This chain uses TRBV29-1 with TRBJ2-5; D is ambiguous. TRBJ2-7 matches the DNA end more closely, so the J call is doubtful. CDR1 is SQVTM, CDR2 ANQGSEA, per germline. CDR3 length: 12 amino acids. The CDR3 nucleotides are TGCAGCGTTGTTTACAGCTCCTACGAGCAGTACTTC. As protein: CSVVYSSYEQYF.

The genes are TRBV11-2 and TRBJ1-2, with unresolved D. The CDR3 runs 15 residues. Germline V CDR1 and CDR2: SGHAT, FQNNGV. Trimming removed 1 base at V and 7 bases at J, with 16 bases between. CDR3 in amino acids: CASSLGVGSGPGYTF. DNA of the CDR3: TGTGCCAGCAGCTTAGGGGTTGGGTCTGGGCCTGGCTACACCTTC.

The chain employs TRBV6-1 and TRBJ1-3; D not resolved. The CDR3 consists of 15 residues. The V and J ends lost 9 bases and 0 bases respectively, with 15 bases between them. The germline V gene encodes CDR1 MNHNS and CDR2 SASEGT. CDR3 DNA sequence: TGTGCCAGTATAAGTGGCTCAAACTCTGGAAACACCATATATTTT. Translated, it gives CASISGSNSGNTIYF.

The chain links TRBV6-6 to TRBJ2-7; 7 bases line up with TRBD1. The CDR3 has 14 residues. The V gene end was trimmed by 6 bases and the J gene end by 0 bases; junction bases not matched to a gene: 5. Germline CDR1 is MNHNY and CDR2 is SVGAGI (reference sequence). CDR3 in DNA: TGTGCCAGCAGAAGGGACAGCTCCTCCTACGAGCAGTACTTC. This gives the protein CASRRDSSSYEQYF.

CDR3: CASSPSGRASYNEQFF. The CDR3 DNA follows: TGTGCCAGCAGCCCGAGCGGGAGGGCCTCCTACAATGAGCAGTTCTTC. The rearrangement uses TRBV5-6 and TRBJ2-1; 10 bases map to TRBD2. V was clipped by 4 bases and J by 0 bases; unmatched bases: 4. Per germline, CDR1 SGHDT and CDR2 YYEEEE. The CDR3 runs to 16 residues.

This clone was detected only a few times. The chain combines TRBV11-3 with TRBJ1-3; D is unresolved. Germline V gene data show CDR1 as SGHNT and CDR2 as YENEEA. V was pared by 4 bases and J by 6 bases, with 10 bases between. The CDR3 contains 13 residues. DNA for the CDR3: TGTGCCAGCAGCTCCCGCACACCAAACACCATATATTTT. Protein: CASSSRTPNTIYF. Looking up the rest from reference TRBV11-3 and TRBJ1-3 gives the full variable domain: EAGVVQSPRYKIIEKKQPVAFWCNPISGHNTLYWYLQNLGQGPELLIRYENEEAVDDSQLPKDRFSAERLKGVDSTLKIQPAELGDSAVYLCASSSRTPNTIYFGEGSWLTVV.

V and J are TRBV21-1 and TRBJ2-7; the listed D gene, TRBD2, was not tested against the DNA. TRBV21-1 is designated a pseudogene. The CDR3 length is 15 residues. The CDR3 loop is CASSAPGLPSYEQYF. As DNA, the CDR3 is TGTGCCAGCAGCGCACCGGGACTCCCCTCCTACGAGCAGTACTTC.

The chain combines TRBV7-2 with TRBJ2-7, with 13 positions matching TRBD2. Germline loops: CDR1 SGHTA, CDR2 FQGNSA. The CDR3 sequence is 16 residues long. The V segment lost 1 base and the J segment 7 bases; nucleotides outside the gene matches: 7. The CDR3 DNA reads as TGTGCCAGCAGCTTAGATAGGACTAGCGGGAGATTTGAGCAGTACTTC. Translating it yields CASSLDRTSGRFEQYF. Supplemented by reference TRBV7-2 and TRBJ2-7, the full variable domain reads GAGVSQSPSNKVTEKGKDVELRCDPISGHTALYWYRQSLGQGLEFLIYFQGNSAPDKSGLPSDRFSAERTGGSVSTLTIQRTQQEDSAVYLCASSLDRTSGRFEQYFGPGTRLTVT.